This T cell receptor (beta chain) was identified during a study of neurological immune-mediated disorders. Study-level information: The study included approximately 34 multiple sclerosis patients, approximately 30 relapsing-remitting and 3 secondary progressive.

TCRdb re-called the 5' RACE reads with MiXCR, one entry per CDR3 protein. The sample has 60,000 to 80,000 distinct CDR3 sequences, 4% to 6% seen once. This clonotype was detected many times. Its antigen is currently unknown. Study-level points and caveats: Sharing of CDR3 amino acid sequences among expanded clones across subjects was absent, suggesting private repertoires in all groups.

The source of this sequence is a woman in her fifties or sixties with multiple sclerosis. Sample: PBMCs.

CDR3 DNA: TGTGCCAGCAGAACCGGGACCTACACTGAAGCTTTCTTT. Amino acid sequence: CASRTGTYTEAFF. This chain connects TRBV28 to TRBJ1-1; D may be TRBD1 (5 bases). The germline gives CDR1 MDHEN, CDR2 SYDVKM. The CDR3 runs 13 residues. The ends were cut back, 6 bases at V and 3 bases at J, with 11 bases in the middle.